This note documents a single TCR beta chain sequence. This entry belongs to a study of blood T cells in healthy people across ages. A second PCR of roughly 7 to 11 cycles used a sample-barcoded 5' primer and a J-beta primer mix. One entry per CDR3 protein results from TCRdb running MiXCR on the 5' RACE reads. The sample shows 1.5 million to 2 million distinct CDR3 sequences, 28% of them seen only once. The TCR comes from a woman between 25 and 40 years old in good health. Sample: blood.

Written as DNA, the CDR3 is TGTGCCAGCAGCCAAGCGGGGACAGCTAGCACAGATACGCAGTATTTT. Protein product: CASSQAGTASTDTQYF. The V and J genes are TRBV3-1 and TRBJ2-3; 7 bases are shared with TRBD1. The V and J ends lost 1 base and 0 bases, in that order; junction bases with no gene match: 4. This CDR3 has 16 residues. The V gene's germline CDR1 is LGHDT and CDR2 YNNKEL (reference sequence).